This entry lists 18 T cell receptor beta chains sequenced from one sample in a study of control samples from healthy donors and cancer patients (dated by TCRdb to the early 2020s). Library preparation was by the immunoSEQ multiplex PCR assay. Held by TCRdb, this immuneACCESS table contains in-frame sequences only and omits some clones. Under half of the omission traces to an unresolved V gene where checked; the cause of the rest is unknown. Within this sample are 70,000 or so clones, with approximately 89% of them counted one time only. Around 19% of the sample goes to the ten largest clones. What was sequenced was PBMCs. These receptors came from a man between 60 and 75 years old with lung cancer.

This clone has only one observation. DNA for the CDR3: TGCAGCGTCCGGACAGCAAATGTGTACACTGAAGCTTTCTTT. As protein: CSVRTANVYTEAFF. This rearrangement joins TRBV29-1 to TRBJ1-1, with TRBD1 as a possible D gene (6 bases). V was clipped by 6 bases and J by 3 bases, with 17 bases between them. The CDR3 is made up of 14 amino acids. Germline V lookup: CDR1 SQVTM, CDR2 ANQGSEA.

CDR3 sequence reads: CASSGLLSSYNEQFF. DNA for the CDR3: TGTGCCAGCAGTGGACTGCTCAGCTCCTACAATGAGCAGTTCTTC. This chain uses TRBV2 with TRBJ2-1; no clear D. V lost 4 bases to trimming and J lost 0 bases, with 10 bases between them. The length of the CDR3 is 15 residues. Germline assignment: CDR1 SNHLY and CDR2 FYNNEI.

This chain links TRBV12-5 with TRBJ2-1, with TRBD2 matching 13 bases. This CDR3 has 19 amino acids. The V gene end was trimmed by 3 bases and the J gene end by 8 bases; junction bases not matched to a gene: 16. Germline CDR1 LGHNT, CDR2 FRNRAP. The CDR3, as DNA: TGTGCTAGTGGTTTCGTCCGGGACGGCGGACTAGCGGGGGTAGATGAGCAGTTCTTC. Protein: CASGFVRDGGLAGVDEQFF. The full variable domain, rest sourced from reference TRBV12-5 and TRBJ2-1, is DARVTQTPRHKVTEMGQEVTMRCQPILGHNTVFWYRQTMMQGLELLAYFRNRAPLDDSGMPKDRFSAEMPDATLATLKIQPSEPRDSAVYFCASGFVRDGGLAGVDEQFFGPGTRLTVL.

The gene calls are TRBV5-1 and TRBJ2-7; D is possibly TRBD1 or TRBD2 (6 bases each). This CDR3 is built from 14 residues. Per the germline V gene, CDR1 is SGHRS and CDR2 is YFSETQ. V lost 1 base to trimming and J lost 4 bases, with 12 bases between them. The CDR3 sequence: CASSLTGGRYEQYF. In nucleotides, the CDR3 is TGCGCCAGCAGCTTGACCGGGGGCAGGTACGAGCAGTACTTC.

The J gene is TRBJ1-5, the V gene TRBV5-8; 8 positions match TRBD1. This CDR3 is built from 15 residues. V lost 4 bases and J lost 5; bases outside the gene matches: 8. Germline V gene data show CDR1 as SGHTS and CDR2 as YDEGEE. The CDR3 spells CASSGRQGRDQPQHF. CDR3 sequence (DNA): TGTGCCAGCAGCGGTCGACAGGGGAGAGATCAGCCCCAGCATTTT.

The genes are TRBV5-6 and TRBJ2-4; D uncertain. The CDR3 contains 15 residues. Per germline, CDR1 SGHDT and CDR2 YYEEEE. V lost 0 bases and J lost 3, with 10 bases in between. The CDR3 nucleotides are TGTGCCAGCAGCTTGGATCCCCTGGGCAAAAACATTCAGTACTTC. Translation: CASSLDPLGKNIQYF.

V and J are TRBV10-1 and TRBJ2-5; 11 bases fit TRBD1. Trimming at V came to 6 bases and at J to 5 bases, leaving 8 bases not matched to a gene. Germline CDR1 is WNHNN and CDR2 is SYGVQD (reference sequence). The CDR3 runs 15 residues. Written as DNA, the CDR3 is TGCGCCAGCAGACCCGGACAGGGGGCAAGTGAGACCCAGTACTTC. Translated: CASRPGQGASETQYF.

The J gene is TRBJ2-2, the V gene TRBV7-8; D perhaps matches TRBD1 (6 bases). The CDR3 extends over 16 amino acids. V was trimmed by 4 bases and J by 5 bases, leaving 17 bases between them. CDR1 SGHVS and CDR2 FQNEAQ come from the germline V gene. The CDR3 loop is CASSSTGLGTTGELFF. CDR3 sequence (DNA): TGTGCCAGCAGCTCGACAGGATTGGGCACTACCGGGGAGCTGTTTTTT.

The chain carries TRBV12-3 or TRBV12-4 and TRBJ1-1; D uncertain. The CDR3 runs 11 residues. Trimming cost V 6 bases and J 11 bases, with 13 bases left between them. This CDR3 is CASREEGKAFF. CDR3 in DNA: TGTGCCAGCAGGGAGGAAGGGAAGGCTTTCTTT.

The V and J genes are TRBV3-1 (or the pseudogene TRBV3-2) and TRBJ1-1; tentatively, D is TRBD1 (6 bases). V dropped 3 bases and J dropped 5 bases, with 10 bases sitting between them. The CDR3 has 13 amino acids. CDR1 and CDR2 from the germline V gene are LGHDT and YNNKEL (reference sequence). The CDR3 region is CASSHTGRTEAFF. In nucleotides, the CDR3 is TGTGCCAGCAGCCATACAGGGAGGACTGAAGCTTTCTTT.

The chain couples TRBV11-2 to TRBJ2-1; the D is unclear. Trimming shortened V by 5 bases and J by 2 bases, and 16 bases separated the two germline ends. The germline V gene has CDR1 SGHAT and CDR2 FQNNGV. The CDR3 runs to 16 residues. For the CDR3, the DNA is TGTGCCAGCAGCCCCTCTTTAAGGCTTACCTACAATGAGCAGTTCTTC. Translated, it gives CASSPSLRLTYNEQFF.

This chain joins TRBV12-3 or TRBV12-4 and TRBJ2-7; no definite D call. Trimming removed 1 base from V and 1 base from J, with 5 bases in between. The CDR3 extends over 13 amino acids. The CDR3 region has the DNA TGTGCCAGCAGTTTAGACGGTTCCTACGAGCAGTACTTC. It translates to CASSLDGSYEQYF.

The chain joins TRBV7-9 to TRBJ2-2, with a possible D match to TRBD2 (7 bases). This CDR3 is 15 amino acids long. V lost 2 bases and J lost 6, with 13 bases in between. Germline values: CDR1 SEHNR, CDR2 FQNEAQ (reference sequence). CDR3 in amino acids: CASSLTGGPAGELFF. The CDR3 nucleotides are TGTGCCAGCAGCTTAACCGGGGGGCCCGCCGGGGAGCTGTTTTTT. The full variable domain, its missing parts supplied by reference TRBV7-9 and TRBJ2-2, is DTGVSQNPRHKITKRGQNVTFRCDPISEHNRLYWYRQTLGQGPEFLTYFQNEAQLEKSRLLSDRFSAERPKGSFSTLEIQRTEQGDSAMYLCASSLTGGPAGELFFGEGSRLTVL.

The chain links TRBV28 to TRBJ2-2; 9 bases are a match to TRBD2. Trimming cost V 5 bases and J 5 bases; bases outside gene matches: 12. The CDR3 runs to 17 residues. The germline V gene has CDR1 MDHEN and CDR2 SYDVKM. CDR3 nucleotides: TGTGCCAGCAGTCGGGGACTAGCAGGGAGATCGACCGGGGAGCTGTTTTTT. This translates into CASSRGLAGRSTGELFF.

The V gene is TRBV2, the J gene TRBJ1-1, with TRBD1 matching 9 bases. This CDR3 region has 15 residues. Germline V gene data show CDR1 as SNHLY and CDR2 as FYNNEI. With 7 bases clipped from V and 5 bases from J, the junction kept 11 bases outside the gene matches. Here the CDR3 reads CASTLTGGAGTEAFF. For the CDR3, the DNA is TGTGCCAGCACACTTACAGGGGGCGCTGGGACTGAAGCTTTCTTT.

This sequence joins TRBV27 and TRBJ2-7; 9 nucleotides line up with TRBD1. Germline values: CDR1 MNHEY, CDR2 SMNVEV (reference sequence). This CDR3 region has 14 residues. After removal of 5 bases from V and 2 bases from J, the junction contained 4 bases not matched to a gene. CDR3 nucleotides: TGTGCCAGCAGTCGGACAGGGGCAACCTACGAGCAGTACTTC. Its protein is CASSRTGATYEQYF.

V usage is TRBV9 and J usage is TRBJ2-1; 7 bases are a match to TRBD1. The germline V gene encodes CDR1 SGDLS and CDR2 YYNGEE. The CDR3 covers 18 residues. Losses at the gene ends were 0 bases for V and 3 bases for J; bases not matched to a gene: 12. CDR3 amino acids: CASSVVASRGKDYNEQFF. The CDR3 DNA reads TGTGCCAGCAGCGTAGTAGCGTCCAGGGGGAAAGACTACAATGAGCAGTTCTTC.

The chain links TRBV2 to TRBJ2-2; possible D gene TRBD1, 6 bases. Germline V CDR1 and CDR2: SNHLY, FYNNEI. Deletions cut 3 bases from V and 2 bases from J, with 13 bases between. This CDR3 region has 16 residues. The DNA of the CDR3 is TGTGCCAGCAGTGATTGGGGGCGTCTAAACACCGGGGAGCTGTTTTTT. Its protein is CASSDWGRLNTGELFF.